The 24 T cell receptor beta chains below come from one sample, sequenced in a study of T cells in Graves' hyperthyroidism and ophthalmopathy. Researchers amplified the TCR beta CDR3 regions from RNA transcripts. An initial round of RT-PCR targeting the TCR CDR3 relied on the HTBI primer set. TCRdb reanalysed the multiplex PCR reads using MiXCR and keeps one entry per CDR3 protein. The data hold approximately 690,000 distinct CDR3 sequences, with roughly 20% observed a single time. Sequencing used blood. These receptors came from a man aged 30 to 39 with Graves' ophthalmopathy.

This clonotype was counted a single time. One base away lies a much larger clone, so this may be a sequencing read error. The chain has TRBV20-1 and TRBJ1-1; possibly TRBD1 for D (5 bases). The V gene's germline CDR1 is DFQATT and CDR2 SNEGSKA (reference sequence). Trimming pared 3 bases from V and 6 bases from J, leaving 17 bases between. The CDR3 loop spans 14 amino acids. The CDR3 bases are TGCAGTGCTAGGGCGAGACAGCTGTACGCTGAAGCTTTCTTT. Residues: CSARARQLYAEAFF.

Many counts were recorded for this clonotype. The chain couples TRBV12-3 or TRBV12-4 to TRBJ2-3; no clear D gene. The CDR3 spans 13 residues. Trimming pared 5 bases from V and 4 bases from J, leaving 10 bases between. CDR3 DNA sequence: TGTGCCAGCAGTCCTCTAAGGGCAGATACGCAGTATTTT. Translation gives CASSPLRADTQYF.

This clonotype appeared many times. This chain uses TRBV9 with TRBJ2-3; D might be TRBD1 (5 bases). V was pared by 3 bases and J by 1 base, with 15 bases between. Looked up from germline, CDR1 is SGDLS and CDR2 is YYNGEE. This CDR3 is 16 amino acids long. The CDR3 nucleotides read TGTGCCAGCAGCGGACAGCTCCCTTGGGGCACAGATACGCAGTATTTT. The encoded protein is CASSGQLPWGTDTQYF.

In this sample, this clonotype turned up many times. The gene calls are TRBV12-3 or TRBV12-4 and TRBJ1-2, with 8 bases matching TRBD1. CDR3 length equals 16 residues. J was trimmed by 4 bases and V by 2 bases; bases with no gene match: 9. The CDR3 is CASSLYGTGRSYGYTF. The CDR3, as DNA: TGTGCCAGCAGTTTATATGGGACAGGCCGGTCCTATGGCTACACCTTC.

This clonotype was observed at least ten times. The J gene is TRBJ2-5, the V gene TRBV3-1; D is possibly TRBD1 (5 bases). Germline CDR1 is LGHDT and CDR2 is YNNKEL (reference sequence). V was pared by 10 bases and J by 4 bases, with 25 bases between. The CDR3 has 16 residues. The CDR3 DNA reads TGTGCCACCAAAAGAGGCCAGCACCAGCAGGGAGAGACCCAGTACTTC. Its protein product is CATKRGQHQQGETQYF.

This clonotype has ten or more counts. The J gene is TRBJ2-7, the V gene TRBV6-2 or TRBV6-3; maybe TRBD2 (5 bases). The ends were cut back, 0 bases at V and 3 bases at J, with 15 bases in the middle. Germline CDR1 MNHEY, CDR2 SVGEGT. The CDR3 runs to 16 residues. This CDR3 is CASSYSITSADYEQYF. CDR3 coding DNA: TGTGCCAGCAGTTACTCAATTACTAGTGCCGACTACGAGCAGTACTTC.

This chain joins TRBV5-1 and TRBJ1-1, with D unresolved. Germline lookup yields CDR1 SGHRS and CDR2 YFSETQ. The CDR3 has 15 residues. Deletions cut 0 bases from V and 3 bases from J, with 12 bases between. Here the CDR3 DNA reads TGCGCCAGCAGCTTGGGGTCCCCGCAATACACTGAAGCTTTCTTT. Encoded protein: CASSLGSPQYTEAFF.

This clonotype was found many times. The chain uses TRBV28 and TRBJ2-6, with D possibly being TRBD1 (5 bases). V shed 5 bases and J shed 0 bases, with 23 bases lying between them. CDR1 is MDHEN, CDR2 SYDVKM, per germline. The CDR3 covers 20 residues. CDR3 amino acids: CASSPPRTRVSYSGANVLTF. DNA of the CDR3: TGTGCCAGCAGTCCGCCCCGGACACGCGTTTCATACTCTGGGGCCAACGTCCTGACTTTC.

This chain joins TRBV5-1 and TRBJ2-7, with a tentative D call TRBD2 (5 bases). Germline V gene lookup returns CDR1 SGHRS and CDR2 YFSETQ. The CDR3 is made up of 14 amino acids. V dropped 4 bases and J dropped 0 bases, with 11 bases sitting between them. The DNA for the CDR3 is TGCGCCAGCAGCCCCTGGACTTCCTCCTACGAGCAGTACTTC. Protein: CASSPWTSSYEQYF.

The chain joins TRBV18 to TRBJ2-5; D is uncertain. With the DNA end fitting TRBJ2-1 better, the J assignment may be wrong. This CDR3 is built from 13 residues. Germline values: CDR1 KGHSH, CDR2 LQKENI. The DNA for the CDR3 is TGTGCCAGCTCACCGGGTCACCAAGAGACCCAGTTCTTC. Amino acids: CASSPGHQETQFF.

This clonotype was observed at least ten times. This chain links TRBV28 with TRBJ1-1; D unresolved. CDR1 MDHEN and CDR2 SYDVKM come from the germline V gene. V was trimmed by 2 bases and J by 3 bases, leaving 16 bases between them. The CDR3 contains 16 residues. The CDR3 nucleotides read TGTGCCAGCAGTTTACGGTCGGGGTTGCTTGACACTGAAGCTTTCTTT. Its protein is CASSLRSGLLDTEAFF.

Only a few counts were recorded for this clonotype. The chain employs TRBV7-2 and TRBJ1-3; D perhaps matches TRBD1 (5 bases). Germline CDR1 reads SGHTA; CDR2 reads FQGNSA. The CDR3 runs 15 residues. V was clipped by 6 bases and J by 0 bases, with 12 bases between them. The CDR3 is CASRPTGLSGNTIYF. The CDR3 nucleotides are TGTGCCAGCAGGCCTACAGGCCTCTCTGGAAACACCATATATTTT.

This rearrangement joins TRBV13 to TRBJ2-7; D ambiguous. The CDR3 runs to 13 residues. Germline V gives CDR1 PRHDT, CDR2 FYEKMQ (reference sequence). Trimming took off 3 bases at V and 9 bases at J, with 15 bases between the two ends. The CDR3 loop is CASSFSAAAGQYF. CDR3 bases: TGTGCCAGCAGCTTCTCGGCGGCAGCAGGGCAGTACTTC. Filled out from reference TRBV13 and TRBJ2-7, the complete variable domain reads AAGVIQSPRHLIKEKRETATLKCYPIPRHDTVYWYQQGPGQDPQFLISFYEKMQSDKGSIPDRFSAQQFSDYHSELNMSSLELGDSALYFCASSFSAAAGQYFGPGTRLTVT.

The rearrangement uses TRBV28 and TRBJ1-1, with TRBD1 matching 8 bases. CDR1 is MDHEN and CDR2 is SYDVKM in the germline V gene. J gave up 2 bases and V 6 bases, and 5 bases lay outside the gene matches. CDR3 length: 14 residues. CDR3 nucleotides: TGTGCCAGCAGGCACCAGGGGGCTAACACTGAAGCTTTCTTT. This encodes CASRHQGANTEAFF.

The rearrangement links TRBV7-2 to TRBJ2-7; the match to TRBD2 covers 7 bases. V was clipped by 1 base and J by 2 bases; unmatched bases: 20. Germline V gene sequence: CDR1 SGHTA, CDR2 FQGNSA. This CDR3 has 20 residues. The chain's CDR3 is CASSLVGRPRGGRPAYEQYF. The CDR3, as DNA: TGTGCCAGCAGCTTAGTGGGCAGGCCAAGGGGCGGGAGACCCGCCTACGAGCAGTACTTC.

This clonotype turned up a few times. V is TRBV19 and J is TRBJ1-5, with 7 bases aligning to TRBD1. Per germline, CDR1 LNHDA and CDR2 SQIVND (reference sequence). Trimming cost V 10 bases and J 3 bases; bases outside gene matches: 12. The CDR3 spans 15 residues. CDR3 in amino acids: CATLGGSNVNQPQHF. The CDR3 DNA reads as TGTGCCACCTTAGGGGGCTCGAACGTCAATCAGCCCCAGCATTTT.

The rearrangement uses TRBV7-9 and TRBJ2-6; D may be TRBD2 (6 bases). In germline, CDR1 is SEHNR, CDR2 FQNEAQ (reference sequence). The CDR3 runs 17 residues. Trimming pared 4 bases from V and 0 bases from J, leaving 13 bases between. The CDR3 DNA reads as TGTGCCAGCAGCTCCGGGACTTGGGGCTCTGGGGCCAACGTCCTGACTTTC. Amino acids: CASSSGTWGSGANVLTF.

This clonotype was recorded many times. This chain joins TRBV5-1 and TRBJ2-5; D may match TRBD1 or TRBD2 (6 bases each). This CDR3 spans 15 amino acids. Trimming left V 0 bases short and J 5 bases short, with 14 bases between. CDR1 SGHRS and CDR2 YFSETQ come from the germline V gene. In DNA form, the CDR3 reads TGCGCCAGCAGCTTGGCCGTGATGGGGGGCGAGACCCAGTACTTC. Residues: CASSLAVMGGETQYF.

The table lists this clonotype with many counts. The CDR3 sequence: CASSQGVRYTF. The CDR3 DNA reads as TGTGCCAGCAGCCAAGGGGTGCGCTACACCTTC. The chain carries TRBV3-1 and TRBJ1-2; D not resolved. Germline V gene lookup returns CDR1 LGHDT and CDR2 YNNKEL (reference sequence). The CDR3 extends over 11 amino acids. Between the trimmed V and J ends, which lost 1 base and 9 bases, there was a span of 6 bases.

As to this clonotype: A junction boundary mismatches the germline segment, possibly from a read error. The chain employs TRBV20-1 and TRBJ2-7; the D is unclear. The germline V gene has CDR1 DFQATT and CDR2 SNEGSKA (reference sequence). This CDR3 is 15 amino acids long. Here the CDR3 reads CSARDLLGSSHEQYF. The CDR3 nucleotides are TGCAGTGCTAGAGATCTATTAGGTAGCTCCCACGAGCAGTACTTC.

The chain uses TRBV30 and TRBJ1-1; TRBD1 matches at 8 bases. The germline V gene encodes CDR1 GTSNPN and CDR2 SVGIG (reference sequence). This CDR3 has 14 amino acids. The trim removed 2 bases at V and 6 bases at J, leaving 8 bases unmatched. The CDR3 sequence: CAWSHRGRTAEAFF. The CDR3, as DNA: TGTGCCTGGAGTCACAGGGGGAGAACGGCTGAAGCTTTCTTT.

This clonotype was counted ten times or more. This sequence joins TRBV20-1 and TRBJ2-5; D is possibly TRBD1 or TRBD2 (5 bases each). The V and J ends lost 2 bases and 5 bases respectively, with 15 bases between them. The length of the CDR3 is 14 residues. Germline V CDR1 and CDR2: DFQATT, SNEGSKA (reference sequence). CDR3 coding DNA: TGCAGTGCTAGAAAGGGACCCCCCCGGGAGACCCAGTACTTC. Its protein is CSARKGPPRETQYF.

Worth noting for this clonotype: One junction end does not reproduce the germline sequence, and a read error may be involved. The chain has TRBV27 and TRBJ1-5; no firm D call. Germline V gene sequence: CDR1 MNHEY, CDR2 SMNVEV (reference sequence). CDR3 length equals 14 residues. CDR3 coding DNA: TGTGCCAACAGTTTGGACCCGAGCAATCAGCCCCAGCATTTT. Translated, it gives CANSLDPSNQPQHF.

This clonotype appeared many times. The gene calls are TRBV10-3 and TRBJ2-7; D possibly matches TRBD1 or TRBD2 (6 bases each). The germline gives CDR1 ENHRY, CDR2 SYGVKD. Trimming shortened V by 4 bases and J by 0 bases, and 13 bases separated the two germline ends. CDR3 length equals 15 residues. CDR3 sequence: CAISGRGASSYEQYF. The CDR3 bases are TGTGCCATCAGTGGGAGGGGGGCGTCCTCCTACGAGCAGTACTTC.